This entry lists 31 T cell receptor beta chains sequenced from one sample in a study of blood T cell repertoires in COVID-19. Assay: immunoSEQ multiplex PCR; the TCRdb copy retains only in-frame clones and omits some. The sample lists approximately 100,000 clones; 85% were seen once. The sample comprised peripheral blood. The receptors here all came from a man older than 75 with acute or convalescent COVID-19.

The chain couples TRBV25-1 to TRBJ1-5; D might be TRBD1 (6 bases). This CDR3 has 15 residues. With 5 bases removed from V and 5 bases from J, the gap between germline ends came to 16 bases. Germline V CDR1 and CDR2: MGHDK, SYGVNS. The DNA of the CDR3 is TGTGCCAGCAGTCGAGGGGAGGGGGTTGATCAGCCCCAGCATTTT. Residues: CASSRGEGVDQPQHF. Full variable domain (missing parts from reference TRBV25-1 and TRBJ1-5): EADIYQTPRYLVIGTGKKITLECSQTMGHDKMYWYQQDPGMELHLIHYSYGVNSTEKGDLSSESTVSRIRTEHFPLTLESARPSHTSQYLCASSRGEGVDQPQHFGDGTRLSIL.

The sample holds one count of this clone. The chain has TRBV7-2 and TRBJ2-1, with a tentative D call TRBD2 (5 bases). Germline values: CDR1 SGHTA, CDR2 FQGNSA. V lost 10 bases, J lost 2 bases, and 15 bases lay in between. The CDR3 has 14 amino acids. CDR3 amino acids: CATSRTGTYNEQFF. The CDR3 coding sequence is TGTGCCACTTCGCGAACGGGGACCTACAATGAGCAGTTCTTC.

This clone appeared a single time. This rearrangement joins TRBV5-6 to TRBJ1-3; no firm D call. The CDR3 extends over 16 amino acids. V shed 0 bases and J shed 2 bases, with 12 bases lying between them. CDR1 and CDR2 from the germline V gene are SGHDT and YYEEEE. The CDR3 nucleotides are TGTGCCAGCAGCTTGGGGGAAATGCGGGCTGGAAACACCATATATTTT. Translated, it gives CASSLGEMRAGNTIYF.

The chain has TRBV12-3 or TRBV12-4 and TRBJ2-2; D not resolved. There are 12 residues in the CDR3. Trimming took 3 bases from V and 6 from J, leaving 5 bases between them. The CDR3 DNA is TGTGCCAGCAGTTTTTCATCCGGGGAGCTGTTTTTT. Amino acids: CASSFSSGELFF.

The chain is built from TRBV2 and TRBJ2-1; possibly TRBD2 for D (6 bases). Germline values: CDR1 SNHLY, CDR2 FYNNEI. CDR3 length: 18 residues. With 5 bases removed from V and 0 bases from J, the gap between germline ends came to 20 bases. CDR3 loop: CASSQGGAPKSSYNEQFF. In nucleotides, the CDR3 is TGTGCCAGCAGTCAGGGCGGGGCTCCTAAGAGCTCCTACAATGAGCAGTTCTTC.

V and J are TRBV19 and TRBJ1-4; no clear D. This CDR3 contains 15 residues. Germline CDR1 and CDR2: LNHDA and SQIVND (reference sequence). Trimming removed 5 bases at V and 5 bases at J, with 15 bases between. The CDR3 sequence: CASSSSGRENEKLFF. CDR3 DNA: TGTGCCAGTAGTTCCTCCGGGAGAGAAAATGAAAAACTGTTTTTT.

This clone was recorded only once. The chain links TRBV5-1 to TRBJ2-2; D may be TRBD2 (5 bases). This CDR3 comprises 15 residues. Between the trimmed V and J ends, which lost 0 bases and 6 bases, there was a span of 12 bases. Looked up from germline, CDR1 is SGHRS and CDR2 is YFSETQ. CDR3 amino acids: CASSLAGGGAGELFF. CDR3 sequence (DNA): TGCGCCAGCAGCTTGGCCGGCGGAGGCGCCGGGGAGCTGTTTTTT.

This CDR3 is CASSLVAGAYNEQFF. Here the CDR3 DNA reads TGTGCCAGCAGCTTAGTAGCGGGAGCCTACAATGAGCAGTTCTTC. The chain has TRBV7-2 and TRBJ2-1; 9 bases align to TRBD2. CDR1 and CDR2 (germline): SGHTA, FQGNSA. The CDR3 has 15 residues. The J segment lost 2 bases and the V segment lost 1 base, leaving 0 bases of the junction unmatched. The variable domain in full, with the rest retrieved from reference TRBV7-2 and TRBJ2-1, is GAGVSQSPSNKVTEKGKDVELRCDPISGHTALYWYRQSLGQGLEFLIYFQGNSAPDKSGLPSDRFSAERTGGSVSTLTIQRTQQEDSAVYLCASSLVAGAYNEQFFGPGTRLTVL.

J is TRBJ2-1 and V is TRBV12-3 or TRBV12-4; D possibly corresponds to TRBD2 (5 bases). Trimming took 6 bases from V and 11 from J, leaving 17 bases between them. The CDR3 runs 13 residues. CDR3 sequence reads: CASSRTGVVKQFF. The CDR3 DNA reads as TGTGCCAGCAGCCGTACCGGGGTAGTGAAGCAGTTCTTC.

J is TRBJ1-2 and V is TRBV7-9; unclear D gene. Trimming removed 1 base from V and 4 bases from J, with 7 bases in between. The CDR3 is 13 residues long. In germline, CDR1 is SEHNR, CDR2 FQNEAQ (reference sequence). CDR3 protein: CASSLVSGYGYTF. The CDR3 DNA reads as TGTGCCAGCAGCTTAGTTTCAGGCTATGGCTACACCTTC. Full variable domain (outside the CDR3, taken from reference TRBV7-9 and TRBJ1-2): DTGVSQNPRHKITKRGQNVTFRCDPISEHNRLYWYRQTLGQGPEFLTYFQNEAQLEKSRLLSDRFSAERPKGSFSTLEIQRTEQGDSAMYLCASSLVSGYGYTFGSGTRLTVV.

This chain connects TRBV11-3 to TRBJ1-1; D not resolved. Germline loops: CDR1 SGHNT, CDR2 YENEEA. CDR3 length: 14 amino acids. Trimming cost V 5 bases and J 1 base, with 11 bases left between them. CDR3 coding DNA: TGTGCCAGCAGCCAGACAACAAGGAACACTGAAGCTTTCTTT. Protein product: CASSQTTRNTEAFF.

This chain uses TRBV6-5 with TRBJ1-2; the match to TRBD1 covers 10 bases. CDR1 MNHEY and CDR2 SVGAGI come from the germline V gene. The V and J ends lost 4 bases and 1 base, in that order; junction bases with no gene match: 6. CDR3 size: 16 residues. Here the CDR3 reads CASSLFGTGDNYGYTF. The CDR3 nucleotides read TGTGCCAGCAGTTTGTTTGGGACAGGGGATAACTATGGCTACACCTTC.

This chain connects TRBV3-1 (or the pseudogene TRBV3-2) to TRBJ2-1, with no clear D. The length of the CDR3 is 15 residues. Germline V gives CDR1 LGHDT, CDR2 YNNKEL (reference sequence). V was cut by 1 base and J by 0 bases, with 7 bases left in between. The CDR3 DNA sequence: TGTGCCAGCAGCCAAGTACGGAGCTCCTACAATGAGCAGTTCTTC. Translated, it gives CASSQVRSSYNEQFF.

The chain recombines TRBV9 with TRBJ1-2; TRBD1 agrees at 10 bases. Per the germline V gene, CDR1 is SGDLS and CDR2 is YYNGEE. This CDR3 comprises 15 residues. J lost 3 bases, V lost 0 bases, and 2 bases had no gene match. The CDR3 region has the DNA TGTGCCAGCAGCGTAGGACAGGGGGCTTACTATGGCTACACCTTC. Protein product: CASSVGQGAYYGYTF. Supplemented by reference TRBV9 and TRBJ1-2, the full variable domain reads DSGVTQTPKHLITATGQRVTLRCSPRSGDLSVYWYQQSLDQGLQFLIQYYNGEERAKGNILERFSAQQFPDLHSELNLSSLELGDSALYFCASSVGQGAYYGYTFGSGTRLTVV.

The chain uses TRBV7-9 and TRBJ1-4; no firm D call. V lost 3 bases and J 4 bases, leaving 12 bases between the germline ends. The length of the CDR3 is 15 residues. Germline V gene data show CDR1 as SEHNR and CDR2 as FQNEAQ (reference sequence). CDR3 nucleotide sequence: TGTGCCAGCAGCTTTCCTGGAGGATTTAATGAAAAACTGTTTTTT. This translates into CASSFPGGFNEKLFF.

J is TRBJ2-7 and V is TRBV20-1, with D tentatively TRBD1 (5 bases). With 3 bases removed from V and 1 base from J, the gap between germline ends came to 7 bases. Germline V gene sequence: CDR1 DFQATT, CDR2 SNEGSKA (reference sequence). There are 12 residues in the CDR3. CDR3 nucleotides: TGCAGTGCTAGTCCAGGGTCCTACGAGCAGTACTTC. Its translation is CSASPGSYEQYF.

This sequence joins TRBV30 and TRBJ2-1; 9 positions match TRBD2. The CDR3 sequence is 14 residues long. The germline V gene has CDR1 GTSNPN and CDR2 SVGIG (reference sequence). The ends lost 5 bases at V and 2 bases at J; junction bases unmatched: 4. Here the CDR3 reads CAWFRGRAYNEQFF. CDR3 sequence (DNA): TGTGCCTGGTTCCGCGGGAGGGCCTACAATGAGCAGTTCTTC.

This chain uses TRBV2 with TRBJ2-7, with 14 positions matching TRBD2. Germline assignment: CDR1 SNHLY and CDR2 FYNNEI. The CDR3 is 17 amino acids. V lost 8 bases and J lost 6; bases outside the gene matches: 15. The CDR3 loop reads CASQARTSGRTSGEQYF. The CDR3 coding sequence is TGTGCCAGCCAAGCGAGGACTAGCGGGAGGACCAGTGGCGAGCAGTACTTC.

CDR3 in DNA: TGTGCCAGCAGCGCTCAGGGTAGGGCAGATACGCAGTATTTT. Translated, it gives CASSAQGRADTQYF. V is TRBV9 and J is TRBJ2-3; D might be TRBD1 (5 bases). Germline CDR1 is SGDLS and CDR2 is YYNGEE. Trimming took 3 bases from V and 4 from J, leaving 12 bases between them. The CDR3 sequence is 14 residues long. The whole variable domain, remainder taken from reference TRBV9 and TRBJ2-3, is DSGVTQTPKHLITATGQRVTLRCSPRSGDLSVYWYQQSLDQGLQFLIQYYNGEERAKGNILERFSAQQFPDLHSELNLSSLELGDSALYFCASSAQGRADTQYFGPGTRLTVL.

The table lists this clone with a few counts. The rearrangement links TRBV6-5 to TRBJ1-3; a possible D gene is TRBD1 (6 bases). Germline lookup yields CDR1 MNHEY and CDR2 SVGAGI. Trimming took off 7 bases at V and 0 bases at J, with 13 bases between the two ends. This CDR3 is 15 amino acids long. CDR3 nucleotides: TGTGCCAGCAAACAGGGCACCCTCTCTGGAAACACCATATATTTT. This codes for CASKQGTLSGNTIYF.

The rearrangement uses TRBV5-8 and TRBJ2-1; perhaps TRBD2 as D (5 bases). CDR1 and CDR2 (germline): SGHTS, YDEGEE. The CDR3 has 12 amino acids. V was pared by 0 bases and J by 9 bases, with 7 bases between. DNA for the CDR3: TGTGCCAGCAGCTTGGACCGGGGTGAGCAGTTCTTC. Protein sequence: CASSLDRGEQFF.

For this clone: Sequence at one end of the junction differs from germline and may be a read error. DNA for the CDR3: TGTGCTAGCAGCTTAGGGGGAGACGCCTACGAGCAGTACTTC. Translating gives CASSLGGDAYEQYF. This chain joins TRBV7-7 and TRBJ2-7; maybe TRBD1 (6 bases). Germline V CDR1 and CDR2: SSHAT, FNYEAQ (reference sequence). The CDR3 extends over 14 amino acids.

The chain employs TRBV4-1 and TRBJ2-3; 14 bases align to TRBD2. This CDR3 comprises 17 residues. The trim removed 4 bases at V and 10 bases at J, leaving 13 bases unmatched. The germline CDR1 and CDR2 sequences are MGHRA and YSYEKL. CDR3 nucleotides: TGCGCCAGCAGCCGCGAGGGGACTAGCGGGAGCATTCTGTCGCAGTATTTT. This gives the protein CASSREGTSGSILSQYF.

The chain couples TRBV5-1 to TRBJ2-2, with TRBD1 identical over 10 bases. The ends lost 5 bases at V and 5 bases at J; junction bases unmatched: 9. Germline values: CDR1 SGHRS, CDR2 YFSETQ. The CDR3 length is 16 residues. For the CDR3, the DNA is TGCGCCAGCAGGGACGCCGGGACAGGGGCTACCGGGGAGCTGTTTTTT. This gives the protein CASRDAGTGATGELFF.

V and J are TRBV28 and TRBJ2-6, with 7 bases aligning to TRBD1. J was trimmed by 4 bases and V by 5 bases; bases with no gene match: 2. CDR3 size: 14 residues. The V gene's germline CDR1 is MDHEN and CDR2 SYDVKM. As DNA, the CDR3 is TGTGCCAGCAGTACAGGGGTCGGGGCCAACGTCCTGACTTTC. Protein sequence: CASSTGVGANVLTF.

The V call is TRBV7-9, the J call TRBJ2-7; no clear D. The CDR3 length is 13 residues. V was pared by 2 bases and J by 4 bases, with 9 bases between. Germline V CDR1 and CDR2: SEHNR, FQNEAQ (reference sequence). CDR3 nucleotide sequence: TGTGCCAGCAGCTTATATAGTATGTACGAGCAGTACTTC. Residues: CASSLYSMYEQYF.

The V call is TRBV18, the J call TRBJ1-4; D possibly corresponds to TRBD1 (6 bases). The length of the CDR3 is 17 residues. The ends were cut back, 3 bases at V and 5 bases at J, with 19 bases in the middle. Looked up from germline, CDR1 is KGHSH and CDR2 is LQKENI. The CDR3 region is CASSPPERTDQNEKLFF. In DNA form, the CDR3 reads TGTGCCAGCTCACCCCCAGAAAGGACAGACCAAAATGAAAAACTGTTTTTT.

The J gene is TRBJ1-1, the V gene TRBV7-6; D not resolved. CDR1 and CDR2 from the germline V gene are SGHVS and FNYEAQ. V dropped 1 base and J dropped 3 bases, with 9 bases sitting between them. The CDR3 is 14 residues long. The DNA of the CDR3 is TGTGCCAGCAGCTTAGGGGAACTAGACACTGAAGCTTTCTTT. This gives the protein CASSLGELDTEAFF.

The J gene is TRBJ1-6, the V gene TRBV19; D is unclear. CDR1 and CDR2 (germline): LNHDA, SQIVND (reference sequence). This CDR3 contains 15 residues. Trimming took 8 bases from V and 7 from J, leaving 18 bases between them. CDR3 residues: CASRNPAGANSPLHF. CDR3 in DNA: TGTGCCAGTCGAAACCCTGCCGGAGCCAATTCACCCCTCCACTTT.

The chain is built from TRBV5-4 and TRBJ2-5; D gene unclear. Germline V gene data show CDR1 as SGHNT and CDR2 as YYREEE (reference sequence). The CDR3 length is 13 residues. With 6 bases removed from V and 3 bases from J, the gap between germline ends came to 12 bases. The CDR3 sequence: CASTSRGEETQYF. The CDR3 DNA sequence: TGTGCCAGCACCTCTAGAGGAGAAGAGACCCAGTACTTC.

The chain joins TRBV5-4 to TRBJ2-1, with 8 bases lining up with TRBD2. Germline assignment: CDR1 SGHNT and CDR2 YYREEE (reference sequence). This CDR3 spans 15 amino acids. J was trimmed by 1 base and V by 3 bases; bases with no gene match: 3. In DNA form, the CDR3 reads TGTGCCAGCAGCTCCGCTAGCGGGTCCTACAATGAGCAGTTCTTC. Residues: CASSSASGSYNEQFF.